Presented here are 31 T cell receptor beta chains from one specimen sequenced in a study of naive and memory T cell subsets. General study findings and limits: Possibly reflecting memory cells re-expressing CD45RA, a few larger clonotypes occurred in naive repertoires, especially CD8.

The beta constant-region primer was an equimolar mix of two oligonucleotides covering TRBC1 and TRBC2. Nested alpha and beta constant-region primers with the SP2 primer drove four PCR rounds on ligated cDNA. From the UMI-ligation and nested PCR reads, TCRdb called clonotypes with MiXCR, one entry per CDR3 protein. The sample consists of about 140,000 distinct CDR3 sequences, roughly a fifth of them appearing once. Their recognized antigens are unknown. The sample taken for sequencing was naive CD8+ T cells from blood. Receptors originate from a human donor in good health.

This clonotype was counted a few times. This chain uses TRBV7-8 with TRBJ1-2, with 8 bases matching TRBD1. Germline values: CDR1 SGHVS, CDR2 FQNEAQ. This CDR3 contains 15 residues. Trimming cost V 1 base and J 3 bases; bases outside gene matches: 4. CDR3 nucleotide sequence: TGTGCCAGCAGCTTAGATGCAGGGGGCGACTATGGCTACACCTTC. The encoded protein is CASSLDAGGDYGYTF.

The rearrangement joins TRBV12-3 or TRBV12-4 to TRBJ2-7; no firm D call. V was shortened by 5 bases and J by 6 bases, with 8 bases between the two germline ends. This CDR3 has 11 amino acids. Here the CDR3 reads CASSQALEQYF. For the CDR3, the DNA is TGTGCCAGCAGTCAAGCCCTCGAGCAGTACTTC.

This clonotype has more than one count but fewer than ten. J is TRBJ2-7 and V is TRBV19; tentative D call: TRBD2 (6 bases). The CDR3 extends over 14 amino acids. CDR1 is LNHDA, CDR2 SQIVND, per germline (reference sequence). Trimming stripped 5 bases from V and 4 bases from J, with 15 bases between. In nucleotides, the CDR3 is TGTGCCAGTAGTGCGGGACTGACCATGTACGAGCAGTACTTC. Residues: CASSAGLTMYEQYF.

The table lists this clonotype with a few counts. This rearrangement joins TRBV29-1 to TRBJ2-7; 7 bases fit TRBD1. The CDR3 is 10 amino acids. CDR1 SQVTM and CDR2 ANQGSEA come from the germline V gene. J was trimmed by 11 bases and V by 6 bases; bases with no gene match: 7. The CDR3 nucleotides read TGCAGCGTGACTGACAGGGCGGAGTACTTC. The encoded protein is CSVTDRAEYF.

The DNA for the CDR3 is TGTGCCAGCAGCGACCTAAGGACAGCCCATGGGGGTGCTACAGATACGCAGTATTTT. Protein: CASSDLRTAHGGATDTQYF. The rearrangement links TRBV6-6 to TRBJ2-3; maybe TRBD1 (6 bases). Trimming removed 6 bases at V and 3 bases at J, with 28 bases between. Germline CDR1 reads MNHNY; CDR2 reads SVGAGI (reference sequence). This CDR3 has 19 amino acids.

This clonotype has only a few counts. The chain employs TRBV27 and TRBJ1-2; 8 positions agree with TRBD1. The V gene's germline CDR1 is MNHEY and CDR2 SMNVEV (reference sequence). The trim removed 4 bases at V and 6 bases at J, leaving 4 bases unmatched. This CDR3 comprises 13 residues. The CDR3 loop is CASSYGTGHGYTF. The CDR3, as DNA: TGTGCCAGCAGTTACGGGACAGGTCATGGCTACACCTTC.

This clonotype was seen a handful of times. V usage is TRBV12-3 or TRBV12-4 and J usage is TRBJ2-7; the D is unclear. V gave up 4 bases and J gave up 2 bases, with 21 bases separating them. The CDR3 length is 17 residues. The CDR3 nucleotides are TGTGCCAGCAGTTCCGGAACGAACTCTGCGGCGCCCTACGAGCAGTACTTC. It yields the protein CASSSGTNSAAPYEQYF.

This clonotype was detected a few times. This chain connects TRBV12-5 to TRBJ2-3; no definite D call. CDR1 and CDR2 (germline): LGHNT, FRNRAP. CDR3 length: 13 amino acids. Trimming removed 0 bases from V and 6 bases from J, with 7 bases in between. The CDR3 DNA reads as TGTGCTAGTGGTTTGGTCGGCCCTGATACGCAGTATTTT. It translates to CASGLVGPDTQYF.

Turning to this clonotype: One end of the junction does not line up with germline, which may come from a read error. This chain uses TRBV2 with TRBJ2-3; maybe TRBD2 (6 bases). This CDR3 is built from 17 residues. Germline lookup yields CDR1 SNHLY and CDR2 FYNNEI. CDR3 DNA: TGTGCCAGCAGTCAAGCCGGGAGTAGGAAGGACACAGATACGCAGTATTTT. Protein sequence: CASSQAGSRKDTDTQYF.

The genes are TRBV15 and TRBJ1-2; possible D gene TRBD1, 5 bases. Deletions cut 1 base from V and 6 bases from J, with 15 bases between. This CDR3 is built from 15 residues. The germline V gene has CDR1 LNHNV and CDR2 YYDKDF (reference sequence). The CDR3 loop is CATSRVKSGWHGYTF. CDR3 sequence (DNA): TGTGCCACCAGCAGAGTCAAATCAGGGTGGCATGGCTACACCTTC.

This clonotype was counted a few times. The rearrangement links TRBV12-3 or TRBV12-4 to TRBJ1-6; the match to TRBD1 covers 10 bases. Trimming took 5 bases from V and 10 from J; bases not matched to a gene: 5. The CDR3 covers 14 residues. In DNA form, the CDR3 reads TGTGCCAGCAGTCCCGGACAGGGGGTCTCACCCCTCCACTTT. Its protein product is CASSPGQGVSPLHF.

The chain employs TRBV30 and TRBJ2-1, with TRBD1 as a possible D gene (5 bases). The CDR3 spans 14 residues. V lost 2 bases and J 3 bases, leaving 11 bases between the germline ends. Germline-derived CDR1 and CDR2 are GTSNPN and SVGIG (reference sequence). The DNA for the CDR3 is TGTGCCTGGAGTAGGCAGGGTCTCTACAATGAGCAGTTCTTC. Translating gives CAWSRQGLYNEQFF.

This chain joins TRBV6-1 and TRBJ2-1; no clear D gene. Germline lookup yields CDR1 MNHNS and CDR2 SASEGT. CDR3 length: 10 residues. Trimming took 4 bases from V and 7 from J, leaving 2 bases between them. The CDR3: CASSANEQFF. The CDR3 bases are TGTGCCAGCAGTGCGAATGAGCAGTTCTTC.

V usage is TRBV12-3 or TRBV12-4 and J usage is TRBJ1-1; D perhaps matches TRBD1 (5 bases). The V and J ends lost 5 bases and 5 bases respectively, with 15 bases between them. This CDR3 region has 14 residues. This chain's CDR3 is CASSTSRGMTEAFF. CDR3 bases: TGTGCCAGCAGTACAAGCCGGGGGATGACTGAAGCTTTCTTT.

This clonotype was found many times. V is TRBV7-9 and J is TRBJ2-2; D tentatively reads TRBD1 or TRBD2 (5 bases each). With 7 bases removed from V and 3 bases from J, the gap between germline ends came to 18 bases. The CDR3 has 16 amino acids. Germline V gives CDR1 SEHNR, CDR2 FQNEAQ (reference sequence). In DNA form, the CDR3 reads TGTGCCAGCAACAAGCTGAGGGGTATGGACACCGGGGAGCTGTTTTTT. Translating it yields CASNKLRGMDTGELFF.

This rearrangement joins TRBV7-8 to TRBJ1-5; D is undetermined. CDR1 and CDR2 from the germline V gene are SGHVS and FQNEAQ. Trimming took off 5 bases at V and 4 bases at J, with 12 bases between the two ends. This CDR3 region has 14 residues. The CDR3 loop reads CASSDPTGNQPQHF. CDR3 nucleotides: TGTGCCAGCAGCGACCCTACCGGGAATCAGCCCCAGCATTTT.

The V gene is TRBV27, the J gene TRBJ2-3; a possible D gene is TRBD1 (6 bases). Deletions cut 0 bases from V and 11 bases from J, with 15 bases between. CDR3 length: 14 residues. Germline-derived CDR1 and CDR2 are MNHEY and SMNVEV (reference sequence). CDR3 protein: CASSLSVGPGVQYF. Here the CDR3 DNA reads TGTGCCAGCAGTTTATCGGTTGGCCCAGGGGTGCAGTATTTT.

There are a few counts of this clonotype. The chain recombines TRBV28 with TRBJ2-2; 8 bases match TRBD2. Unmatched junction bases numbered 7, after V lost 2 bases and J lost 5 bases. The CDR3 runs to 16 residues. CDR1 is MDHEN and CDR2 is SYDVKM in the germline V gene. The CDR3 nucleotides read TGTGCCAGCAGTTTAGAAGCGGGAGTGGGGACCGGGGAGCTGTTTTTT. It encodes CASSLEAGVGTGELFF.

V and J are TRBV5-8 and TRBJ2-1; maybe TRBD2 (5 bases). Per germline, CDR1 SGHTS and CDR2 YDEGEE. V was clipped by 9 bases and J by 1 base, with 20 bases between them. The CDR3 is 16 residues long. CDR3 protein: CATVPGPSGSYNEQFF. The CDR3 coding sequence is TGTGCCACCGTACCCGGACCATCGGGGTCCTACAATGAGCAGTTCTTC.

A few counts support this clonotype. The chain links TRBV28 to TRBJ2-7, with TRBD1 as a possible D gene (5 bases). Per germline, CDR1 MDHEN and CDR2 SYDVKM. CDR3 length equals 11 residues. V lost 6 bases and J 7 bases, leaving 10 bases between the germline ends. CDR3 protein: CASRGLGEQYF. The CDR3, as DNA: TGTGCCAGCAGGGGGCTCGGGGAGCAGTACTTC.

In its sample, this clonotype was seen a few times. The chain is built from TRBV27 and TRBJ2-7, with 14 nucleotides matching TRBD2. The germline V gene encodes CDR1 MNHEY and CDR2 SMNVEV (reference sequence). The CDR3 spans 15 residues. The V gene end was trimmed by 4 bases and the J gene end by 7 bases; junction bases not matched to a gene: 6. The CDR3 coding sequence is TGTGCCAGCAGTTGGGGACTAGCGGGAGTAGATGAGCAGTACTTC. Translated: CASSWGLAGVDEQYF.

The chain links TRBV10-3 to TRBJ2-5; possible D gene TRBD1, 6 bases. V lost 3 bases and J lost 4, with 15 bases in between. Germline values: CDR1 ENHRY, CDR2 SYGVKD. This CDR3 is 15 amino acids long. The CDR3 bases are TGTGCCATCAGTGACCCGGGACATAGCTCAGAGACCCAGTACTTC. This translates into CAISDPGHSSETQYF.

This clonotype has only a few counts. The genes are TRBV5-6 and TRBJ1-1, with D perhaps matching TRBD1 (5 bases). CDR3 length equals 15 residues. V was cut by 5 bases and J by 1 base, with 15 bases left in between. Germline CDR1 is SGHDT and CDR2 is YYEEEE. CDR3 in amino acids: CASRVGGTENTEAFF. The CDR3, as DNA: TGTGCCAGCAGGGTCGGGGGGACTGAGAACACTGAAGCTTTCTTT.

V is TRBV19 and J is TRBJ2-1; 13 positions agree with TRBD2. V shed 9 bases and J 9 bases; nucleotides not matched to a gene: 8. CDR1 and CDR2 (germline): LNHDA, SQIVND (reference sequence). The CDR3 consists of 14 residues. This chain's CDR3 is CASTPGLAGIEQFF. The DNA of the CDR3 is TGTGCCAGCACTCCGGGACTAGCGGGAATTGAGCAGTTCTTC.

This chain joins TRBV15 and TRBJ2-5; no reliable D call. This CDR3 is built from 14 residues. The V gene's germline CDR1 is LNHNV and CDR2 YYDKDF (reference sequence). Trimming shortened V by 5 bases and J by 2 bases, and 12 bases separated the two germline ends. The CDR3 loop reads CATSPGAEQETQYF. DNA of the CDR3: TGTGCCACCAGCCCGGGTGCAGAACAAGAGACCCAGTACTTC. Drawing the rest from reference TRBV15 and TRBJ2-5, the complete variable domain is DAMVIQNPRYQVTQFGKPVTLSCSQTLNHNVMYWYQQKSSQAPKLLFHYYDKDFNNEADTPDNFQSRRPNTSFCFLDIRSPGLGDTAMYLCATSPGAEQETQYFGPGTRLLVL.

This clonotype occurred a few times. The chain couples TRBV14 to TRBJ1-2, with D possibly TRBD1 on 5 matching bases. The CDR3 has 15 residues. V lost 0 bases, J lost 4 bases, and 12 bases lay in between. Germline values: CDR1 SGHDN, CDR2 FVKESK. The CDR3 spells CASSQDVSQAYGYTF. The DNA for the CDR3 is TGTGCCAGCAGCCAAGATGTCTCACAGGCCTATGGCTACACCTTC. Looking up the rest from reference TRBV14 and TRBJ1-2 gives the full variable domain: EAGVTQFPSHSVIEKGQTVTLRCDPISGHDNLYWYRRVMGKEIKFLLHFVKESKQDESGMPNNRFLAERTGGTYSTLKVQPAELEDSGVYFCASSQDVSQAYGYTFGSGTRLTVV.

There are a few counts of this clonotype. The rearrangement joins TRBV18 to TRBJ2-4; D gene uncertain. Germline assignment: CDR1 KGHSH and CDR2 LQKENI. The CDR3 extends over 16 amino acids. The V end was cut by 0 bases, the J end by 6 bases, with 15 bases between. The CDR3 loop reads CASSPPFVGDGNIQYF. CDR3 coding DNA: TGTGCCAGCTCACCACCATTTGTCGGTGACGGAAACATTCAGTACTTC.

This clonotype was detected ten times or more. The V gene is TRBV6-5, the J gene TRBJ1-3, with 9 bases identical to TRBD1. The CDR3 is 16 residues long. Germline lookup yields CDR1 MNHEY and CDR2 SVGAGI. Unmatched junction bases numbered 4, after V lost 4 bases and J lost 0 bases. The CDR3 DNA reads as TGTGCCAGCAGTTGGGGACAGGGAGGCTCTGGAAACACCATATATTTT. This translates into CASSWGQGGSGNTIYF.

The chain joins TRBV28 to TRBJ2-1; 10 nucleotides align to TRBD2. V trimming: 1 base; J trimming: 7 bases; junction bases outside the gene matches: 4. The CDR3 extends over 15 amino acids. In germline, CDR1 is MDHEN, CDR2 SYDVKM. The CDR3: CASSLSLAGWNEQFF. The CDR3 region has the DNA TGTGCCAGCAGTTTATCACTAGCGGGATGGAATGAGCAGTTCTTC.

The rearrangement uses TRBV6-5 and TRBJ2-5; 10 bases map to TRBD2. CDR1 and CDR2 from the germline V gene are MNHEY and SVGAGI. The CDR3 totals 13 residues. Losses at the gene ends were 6 bases for V and 11 bases for J; bases not matched to a gene: 9. DNA of the CDR3: TGTGCCAGCAGCATAAGCGGGAGGGCCGCTCAGTACTTC. This codes for CASSISGRAAQYF.

The rearrangement uses TRBV7-9 and TRBJ2-7; 7 bases match TRBD2. The CDR3 totals 15 residues. Germline V gene sequence: CDR1 SEHNR, CDR2 FQNEAQ (reference sequence). The V and J ends lost 3 bases and 1 base, in that order; junction bases with no gene match: 6. CDR3 region: CASSLGGSGSYEQYF. CDR3 coding DNA: TGTGCCAGCAGCTTGGGAGGTAGCGGGTCCTACGAGCAGTACTTC.